A single sample is the source of the 20 T cell receptor beta chains below, sequenced in a study of graft-versus-host responses after intestinal transplantation. Sequencing was performed with immunoSEQ multiplex PCR; in TCRdb, only in-frame clones are kept and a portion is missing. The table records 45,000 or so clones, about 91% of them present only once. This specimen consisted of PBMCs, obtained 524 days after transplant. The receptors come from a human patient who received an intestinal transplant, so some T cells may come from the graft donor.

The rearrangement uses TRBV29-1 and TRBJ1-2; 8 bases agree with TRBD1. The V segment lost 6 bases and the J segment 7 bases; nucleotides outside the gene matches: 13. The germline CDR1 and CDR2 sequences are SQVTM and ANQGSEA. The CDR3 loop spans 14 amino acids. The CDR3, as DNA: TGCAGCGTGAGGGACAGGACTTTGGATAGTGGCTACACCTTC. This codes for CSVRDRTLDSGYTF.

CDR3 nucleotide sequence: TGTGCCAGCAGCTTGAGGGACTCTTCTGTTCGGGAGCAGTACTTC. This encodes CASSLRDSSVREQYF. V is TRBV5-5 and J is TRBJ2-7; tentatively, D is TRBD2 (6 bases). The germline CDR1 and CDR2 sequences are SGHKS and YYEKEE (reference sequence). V was shortened by 1 base and J by 7 bases, with 18 bases between the two germline ends. The CDR3 totals 15 residues.

The chain links TRBV29-1 to TRBJ2-1, with D unclear. This CDR3 has 15 amino acids. V was cut by 5 bases and J by 0 bases, with 14 bases left in between. Germline assignment: CDR1 SQVTM and CDR2 ANQGSEA. DNA for the CDR3: TGCAGCGTTACCCTTAGCAGCCGCTCCTACAATGAGCAGTTCTTC. Translating gives CSVTLSSRSYNEQFF.

The rearrangement links TRBV7-9 to TRBJ2-1; D is possibly TRBD1 (6 bases). From germline, CDR1 is SEHNR and CDR2 FQNEAQ (reference sequence). This CDR3 contains 11 residues. Trimming removed 8 bases at V and 8 bases at J, with 10 bases between. CDR3 sequence reads: CASGGRDEQFF. In nucleotides, the CDR3 is TGTGCCAGCGGGGGCAGGGATGAGCAGTTCTTC. Using reference TRBV7-9 and TRBJ2-1 for the parts outside the CDR3, the full variable domain is DTGVSQNPRHKITKRGQNVTFRCDPISEHNRLYWYRQTLGQGPEFLTYFQNEAQLEKSRLLSDRFSAERPKGSFSTLEIQRTEQGDSAMYLCASGGRDEQFFGPGTRLTVL.

V and J are TRBV11-2 and TRBJ2-7, with D perhaps TRBD1 (5 bases). This CDR3 has 15 residues. Between the trimmed V and J ends, which lost 5 bases and 3 bases, there was a span of 17 bases. The germline V gene has CDR1 SGHAT and CDR2 FQNNGV. In nucleotides, the CDR3 is TGTGCCAGCAGCACCAGACAGCTACCTAACTACGAGCAGTACTTC. It codes for CASSTRQLPNYEQYF.

The chain links TRBV28 to TRBJ2-5; TRBD2 matches at 9 bases. CDR3 size: 15 residues. V was clipped by 5 bases and J by 3 bases; unmatched bases: 7. CDR1 is MDHEN, CDR2 SYDVKM, per germline. CDR3 coding DNA: TGTGCCAGCAGTGTCTCCCCTAGCGGGAAAGAGACCCAGTACTTC. It yields the protein CASSVSPSGKETQYF.

In DNA, the CDR3 is TGTGCCAGCAGCTCCGGAAACACCATATATTTT. This encodes CASSSGNTIYF. V is TRBV5-6 and J is TRBJ1-3; D is undetermined. The CDR3 totals 11 residues. Germline CDR1 SGHDT, CDR2 YYEEEE. V shed 3 bases and J shed 4 bases, with 2 bases lying between them.

The rearrangement uses TRBV5-1 and TRBJ2-1; a weak D match, TRBD1 (6 bases). The V end was cut by 0 bases, the J end by 0 bases, with 13 bases between. This CDR3 is 17 amino acids long. Looked up from germline, CDR1 is SGHRS and CDR2 is YFSETQ. The CDR3 protein is CASSLDPGASSYNEQFF. The CDR3 bases are TGCGCCAGCAGCTTGGATCCAGGGGCCTCCTCCTACAATGAGCAGTTCTTC.

The chain is built from TRBV15 and TRBJ2-1; 10 nucleotides line up with TRBD2. Looked up from germline, CDR1 is LNHNV and CDR2 is YYDKDF (reference sequence). The CDR3 covers 17 residues. The junction had 10 bases not matched to a gene; V was cut back by 1 base and J by 7 bases. This CDR3 is CATSRARAGGRENEQFF. In DNA form, the CDR3 reads TGTGCCACCAGCAGAGCACGAGCGGGAGGGCGGGAAAATGAGCAGTTCTTC. Based on the CDR3 plus reference TRBV15 and TRBJ2-1, the full variable domain is DAMVIQNPRYQVTQFGKPVTLSCSQTLNHNVMYWYQQKSSQAPKLLFHYYDKDFNNEADTPDNFQSRRPNTSFCFLDIRSPGLGDTAMYLCATSRARAGGRENEQFFGPGTRLTVL.

The genes are TRBV28 and TRBJ1-6; possible D gene TRBD1, 6 bases. Germline CDR1 is MDHEN and CDR2 is SYDVKM. The CDR3 is made up of 14 amino acids. V was pared by 9 bases and J by 7 bases, with 16 bases between. For the CDR3, the DNA is TGTGCCAGTTCGGGGGCAGGGTGGAATTCACCCCTCCACTTT. Protein sequence: CASSGAGWNSPLHF.

This clone was found a few times. The genes are TRBV5-1 and TRBJ1-1, with D unclear. Trimming removed 7 bases from V and 5 bases from J, with 12 bases in between. The CDR3 loop spans 12 amino acids. CDR1 SGHRS and CDR2 YFSETQ come from the germline V gene. Here the CDR3 DNA reads TGCGCCAGCCGCCTGGGCGATACTGAAGCTTTCTTT. This gives the protein CASRLGDTEAFF.

The gene calls are TRBV5-5 and TRBJ2-7, with 7 nucleotides matching TRBD1. V shed 1 base and J 4 bases; nucleotides not matched to a gene: 8. CDR1 and CDR2 (germline): SGHKS, YYEKEE (reference sequence). The CDR3 totals 15 residues. Here the CDR3 reads CASSLWWTGDYEQYF. The CDR3, as DNA: TGTGCCAGCAGCTTGTGGTGGACAGGCGATTACGAGCAGTACTTC.

The chain couples TRBV5-1 to TRBJ2-3; TRBD1 matches 9 bases. The ends lost 0 bases at V and 2 bases at J; junction bases unmatched: 4. The germline V gene has CDR1 SGHRS and CDR2 YFSETQ. The CDR3 totals 16 residues. CDR3 DNA sequence: TGCGCCAGCAGCTTGGCCGGGGACAGGGACACAGATACGCAGTATTTT. It encodes CASSLAGDRDTDTQYF.

The J gene is TRBJ2-1, the V gene TRBV2; D call uncertain. The germline V gene encodes CDR1 SNHLY and CDR2 FYNNEI. This CDR3 has 13 amino acids. V lost 2 bases to trimming and J lost 10 bases, with 12 bases between them. The DNA of the CDR3 is TGTGCCAGCAGTGAAAGGGTTGAGTCCGAGCAGTTCTTC. Encoded protein: CASSERVESEQFF.

The CDR3 bases are TGCGCCAGCAGCCGAGGCACTGCAATGTCAGGGGAGAGGTCCTACGAGCAGTACTTC. Translating it yields CASSRGTAMSGERSYEQYF. The chain carries TRBV5-1 and TRBJ2-7; D perhaps matches TRBD1 (6 bases). With 4 bases removed from V and 1 base from J, the gap between germline ends came to 27 bases. Per germline, CDR1 SGHRS and CDR2 YFSETQ. The CDR3 totals 19 residues.

The V gene is TRBV30, the J gene TRBJ2-7; no firm D call. The CDR3 loop spans 12 amino acids. V lost 2 bases to trimming and J lost 3 bases, with 8 bases between them. Per germline, CDR1 GTSNPN and CDR2 SVGIG (reference sequence). The CDR3 spells CAWSSRNYEQYF. In DNA form, the CDR3 reads TGTGCCTGGAGTAGCCGTAACTACGAGCAGTACTTC.

The chain uses TRBV28 and TRBJ2-7; no firm D call. The V gene's germline CDR1 is MDHEN and CDR2 SYDVKM. This CDR3 region has 17 residues. Trimming cost V 3 bases and J 2 bases, with 20 bases left between them. CDR3 amino acids: CASSFFVLQRMTYEQYF. The CDR3 nucleotides read TGTGCCAGCAGTTTTTTTGTACTCCAAAGAATGACCTACGAGCAGTACTTC.

The chain employs TRBV7-9 and TRBJ2-2; 8 positions match TRBD1. With V trimmed by 4 bases and J by 0 bases, 1 base remained unmatched. The CDR3 totals 15 residues. The germline gives CDR1 SEHNR, CDR2 FQNEAQ (reference sequence). CDR3 loop: CASSSTGANTGELFF. The CDR3 nucleotides are TGTGCCAGCAGCTCGACAGGGGCGAACACCGGGGAGCTGTTTTTT.

This clone was observed once. The V call is TRBV28, the J call TRBJ2-7, with unresolved D. This CDR3 contains 12 residues. Trimming left V 1 base short and J 3 bases short, with 4 bases between. The V gene's germline CDR1 is MDHEN and CDR2 SYDVKM. CDR3 amino acids: CASSLSYYEQYF. CDR3 bases: TGTGCCAGCAGTTTATCTTACTACGAGCAGTACTTC. Supplemented by reference TRBV28 and TRBJ2-7, the full variable domain reads DVKVTQSSRYLVKRTGEKVFLECVQDMDHENMFWYRQDPGLGLRLIYFSYDVKMKEKGDIPEGYSVSREKKERFSLILESASTNQTSMYLCASSLSYYEQYFGPGTRLTVT.

The chain has TRBV10-3 and TRBJ1-5, with 8 bases identical to TRBD1. This CDR3 region has 17 residues. The germline V gene encodes CDR1 ENHRY and CDR2 SYGVKD. Trimming at V came to 0 bases and at J to 1 base, leaving 5 bases not matched to a gene. The CDR3 loop reads CAISESSGGASNQPQHF. As DNA, the CDR3 is TGTGCCATCAGTGAGTCTTCAGGGGGCGCGAGCAATCAGCCCCAGCATTTT.